The subject of this entry is one TCR beta chain. Its antigen is unknown. No base quality information exists; no much larger clone differs at one position. The sample belongs to a study of blood T cell repertoires in COVID-19 (dated by TCRdb to between 2020 and 2021). A note on the overall study: Collaborator samples came from the United States, Italy and Spain and covered acute and convalescent phases of COVID-19. Deeply sampled blood TCRbeta repertoires from subjects exposed to, actively infected with, or recovered from COVID-19 were included in the dataset. Sample metadata almost always included a de-identified subject ID, COVID-19 status, age in years and sex. Samples came from the ongoing ImmuneRACE study (first 160 participants) plus 1,254 subjects from 6 global collaborators. The repertoires were released in a freely available public database intended as a resource for research on the immune response to SARS-CoV-2. The prospective study material was composed of cDNA or gDNA derived from T cells, B-cell-depleted T cells, or PBMCs. Where HLA class I and class II types were available, the types were taken from metadata supplied by the sample provider, not from assay-based typing.

What the work shows at the level of the full study, not this receptor alone: Clinical and demographic metadata were provided uncurated, with the amount varying by source and participant.

TCRbeta CDR3 regions were amplified from genomic DNA using the immunoSEQ Assay, a bias-controlled multiplex PCR. The paper's processing steps were these. The number of nucleated cells in each sample was estimated from the amplification of reference gene primers within the assay. To quantify the absolute abundance of each unique TCRbeta CDR3 rearrangement, sequence reads were collapsed and filtered. For each sample, productive Simpson clonality was calculated as the square root of Simpson's diversity index over productive rearrangements. This immuneACCESS table, as held by TCRdb, lists in-frame sequences with V and J called but not all clones. Of the missing ones, under half trace to an unresolved V gene in checked studies; the others have no known cause. The D gene and trimming were derived from the DNA, and the V and J assignments and clone size from that table. The table for this sample lists about 38,000 clones; over 75% of them were counted only once. The top ten clones comprise 30% to 35% of the sample.

The CDR3 covers 15 residues, taking in both the cysteine and the phenylalanine. The kept DNA is CDR3 alone, 45 bases in frame from the first base. Trimming costs V 1 base and J 6 bases, and their ends lie 14 bases apart. CDR1 and CDR2 (LGHNA, YNFKEQ) derive from the germline V gene. Whole blood was collected in K2EDTA tubes by collaborating institutions according to the institutions' own protocols. Collaborator samples were shipped for TCRbeta analysis as frozen whole blood, isolated PBMCs, or DNA extracted from either sample type. The sequence was obtained from a man aged 70-80 years with active COVID-19. The sequence is built from TRBV4-2 and TRBJ2-3; the D gene is perhaps TRBD2, on 6 matching bases. Sequencing was performed on peripheral blood. The CDR3 protein is CASSQVGIRGDTQYF. The sequenced DNA is TGTGCCAGCAGCCAAGTGGGAATTCGGGGGGATACGCAGTATTTT.